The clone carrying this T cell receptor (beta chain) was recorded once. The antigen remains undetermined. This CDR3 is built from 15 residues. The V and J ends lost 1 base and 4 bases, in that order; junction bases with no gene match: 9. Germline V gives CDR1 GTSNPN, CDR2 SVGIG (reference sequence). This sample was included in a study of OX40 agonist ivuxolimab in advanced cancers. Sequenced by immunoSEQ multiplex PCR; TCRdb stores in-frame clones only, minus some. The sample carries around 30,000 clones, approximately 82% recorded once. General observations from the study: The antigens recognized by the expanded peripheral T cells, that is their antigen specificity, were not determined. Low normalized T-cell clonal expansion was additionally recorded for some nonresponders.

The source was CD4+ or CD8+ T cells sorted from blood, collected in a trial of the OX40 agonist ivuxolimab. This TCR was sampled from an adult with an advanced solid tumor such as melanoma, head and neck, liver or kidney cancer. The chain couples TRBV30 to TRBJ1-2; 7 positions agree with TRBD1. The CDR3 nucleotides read TGTGCCTGGAGTGGATCCGGGACAGTCGCCTATGGCTACACCTTC. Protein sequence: CAWSGSGTVAYGYTF.